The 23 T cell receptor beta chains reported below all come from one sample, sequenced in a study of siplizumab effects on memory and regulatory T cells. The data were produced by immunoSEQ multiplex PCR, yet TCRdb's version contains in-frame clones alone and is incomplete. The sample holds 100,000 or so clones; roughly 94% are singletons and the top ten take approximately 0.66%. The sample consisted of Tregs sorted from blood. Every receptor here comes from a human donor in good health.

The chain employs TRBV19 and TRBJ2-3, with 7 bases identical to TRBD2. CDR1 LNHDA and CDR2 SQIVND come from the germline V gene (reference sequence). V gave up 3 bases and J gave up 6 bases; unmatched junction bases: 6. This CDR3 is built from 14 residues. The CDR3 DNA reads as TGTGCCAGTAGTATTGGGGGAGGGCCGGATACGCAGTATTTT. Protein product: CASSIGGGPDTQYF.

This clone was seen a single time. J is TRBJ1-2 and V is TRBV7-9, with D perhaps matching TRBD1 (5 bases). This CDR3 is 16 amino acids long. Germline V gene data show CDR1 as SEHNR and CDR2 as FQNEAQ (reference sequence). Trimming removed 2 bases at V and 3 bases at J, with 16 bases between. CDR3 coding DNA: TGTGCCAGCAGCTTATTTCAGGGAATATCGGACTATGGCTACACCTTC. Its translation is CASSLFQGISDYGYTF.

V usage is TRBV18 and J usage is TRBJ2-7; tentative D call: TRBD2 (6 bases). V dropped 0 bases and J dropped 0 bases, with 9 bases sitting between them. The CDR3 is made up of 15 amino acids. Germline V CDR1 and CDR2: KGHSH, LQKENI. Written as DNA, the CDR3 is TGTGCCAGCTCACCACCTAGCGGCCACTCCTACGAGCAGTACTTC. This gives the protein CASSPPSGHSYEQYF. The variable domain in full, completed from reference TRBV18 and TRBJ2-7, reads NAGVMQNPRHLVRRRGQEARLRCSPMKGHSHVYWYRQLPEEGLKFMVYLQKENIIDESGMPKERFSAEFPKEGPSILRIQQVVRGDSAAYFCASSPPSGHSYEQYFGPGTRLTVT.

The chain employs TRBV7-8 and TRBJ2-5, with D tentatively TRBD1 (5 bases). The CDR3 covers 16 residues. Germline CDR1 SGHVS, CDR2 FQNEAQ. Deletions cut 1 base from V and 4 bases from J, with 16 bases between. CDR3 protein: CASSLVPTSGAETQYF. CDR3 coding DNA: TGTGCCAGCAGCTTAGTTCCCACTTCTGGGGCAGAGACCCAGTACTTC.

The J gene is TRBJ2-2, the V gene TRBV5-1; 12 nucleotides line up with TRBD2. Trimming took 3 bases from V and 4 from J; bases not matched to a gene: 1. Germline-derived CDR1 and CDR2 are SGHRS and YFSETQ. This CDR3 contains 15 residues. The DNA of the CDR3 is TGCGCCAGCAGCTCTAGCGGGAGGGGCACCGGGGAGCTGTTTTTT. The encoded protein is CASSSSGRGTGELFF.

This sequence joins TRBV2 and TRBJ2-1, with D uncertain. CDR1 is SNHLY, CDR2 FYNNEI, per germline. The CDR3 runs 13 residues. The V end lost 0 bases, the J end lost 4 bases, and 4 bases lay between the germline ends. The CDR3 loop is CASSEAGYNEQFF. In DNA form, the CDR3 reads TGTGCCAGCAGTGAAGCTGGATACAATGAGCAGTTCTTC.

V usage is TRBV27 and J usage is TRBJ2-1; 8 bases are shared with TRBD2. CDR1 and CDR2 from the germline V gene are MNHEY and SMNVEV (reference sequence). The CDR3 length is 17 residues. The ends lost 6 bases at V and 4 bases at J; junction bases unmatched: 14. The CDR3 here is CASSTTAGRGGYNEQFF. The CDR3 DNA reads TGTGCCAGCAGCACTACCGCGGGACGGGGGGGGTACAATGAGCAGTTCTTC.

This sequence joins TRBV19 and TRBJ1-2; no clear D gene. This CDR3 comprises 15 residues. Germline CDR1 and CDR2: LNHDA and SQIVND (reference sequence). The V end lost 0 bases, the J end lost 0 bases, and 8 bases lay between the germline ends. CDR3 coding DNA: TGTGCCAGTAGTATAGAGGACCCAGCTAACTATGGCTACACCTTC. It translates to CASSIEDPANYGYTF.

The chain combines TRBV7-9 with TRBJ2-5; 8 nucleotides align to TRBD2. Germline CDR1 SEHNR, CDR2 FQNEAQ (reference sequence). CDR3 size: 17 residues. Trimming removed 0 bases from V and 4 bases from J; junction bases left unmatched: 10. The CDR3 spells CASSLALDSGIRETQYF. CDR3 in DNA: TGTGCCAGCAGCTTAGCGTTGGATAGCGGGATACGAGAGACCCAGTACTTC.

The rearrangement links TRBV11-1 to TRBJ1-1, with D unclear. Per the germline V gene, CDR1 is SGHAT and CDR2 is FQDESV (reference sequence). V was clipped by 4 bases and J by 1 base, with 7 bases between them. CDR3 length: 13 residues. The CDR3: CASSYTTNTEAFF. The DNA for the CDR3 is TGTGCCAGCAGCTATACAACGAACACTGAAGCTTTCTTT.

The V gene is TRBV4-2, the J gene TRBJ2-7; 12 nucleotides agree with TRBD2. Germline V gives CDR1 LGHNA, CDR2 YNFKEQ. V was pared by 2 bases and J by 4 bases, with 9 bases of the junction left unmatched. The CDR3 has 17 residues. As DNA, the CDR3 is TGTGCCAGCAGCCAACAACTAGCGGGAGGATCGGGTTACGAGCAGTACTTC. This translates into CASSQQLAGGSGYEQYF.

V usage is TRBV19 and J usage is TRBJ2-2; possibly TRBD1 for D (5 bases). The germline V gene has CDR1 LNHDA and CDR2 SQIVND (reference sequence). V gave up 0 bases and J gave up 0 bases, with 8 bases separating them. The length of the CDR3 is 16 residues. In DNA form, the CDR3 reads TGTGCCAGTAGTATAGACAGGGTCGCGAACACCGGGGAGCTGTTTTTT. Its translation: CASSIDRVANTGELFF.

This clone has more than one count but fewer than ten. The CDR3 sequence: CASSGLSGDWGYTF. Written as DNA, the CDR3 is TGTGCCAGCAGTGGATTATCAGGTGATTGGGGCTACACCTTC. The chain uses TRBV6-1 and TRBJ1-2; D gene unclear. This CDR3 is 14 amino acids long. From germline, CDR1 is MNHNS and CDR2 SASEGT. V was shortened by 4 bases and J by 8 bases, with 17 bases between the two germline ends.

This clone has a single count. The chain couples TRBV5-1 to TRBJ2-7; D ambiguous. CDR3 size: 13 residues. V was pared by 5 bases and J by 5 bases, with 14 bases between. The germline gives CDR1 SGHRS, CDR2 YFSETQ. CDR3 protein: CASSGRNTNEQYF. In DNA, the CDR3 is TGCGCCAGCAGTGGCAGGAATACAAACGAGCAGTACTTC.

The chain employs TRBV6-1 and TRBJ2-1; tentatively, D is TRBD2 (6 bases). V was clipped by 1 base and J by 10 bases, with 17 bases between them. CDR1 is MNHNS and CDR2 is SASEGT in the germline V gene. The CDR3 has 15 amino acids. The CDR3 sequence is CASSEGVGGLLEQFF. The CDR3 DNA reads TGTGCCAGCAGTGAAGGGGTAGGAGGACTACTAGAGCAGTTCTTC.

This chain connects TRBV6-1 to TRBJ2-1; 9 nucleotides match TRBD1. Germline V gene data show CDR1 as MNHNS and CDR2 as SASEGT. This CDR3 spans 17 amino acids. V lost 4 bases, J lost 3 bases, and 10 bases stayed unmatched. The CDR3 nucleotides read TGTGCCAGCAGTGCCCTAAGGACAGGGGTGAGCTACAATGAGCAGTTCTTC. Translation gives CASSALRTGVSYNEQFF.

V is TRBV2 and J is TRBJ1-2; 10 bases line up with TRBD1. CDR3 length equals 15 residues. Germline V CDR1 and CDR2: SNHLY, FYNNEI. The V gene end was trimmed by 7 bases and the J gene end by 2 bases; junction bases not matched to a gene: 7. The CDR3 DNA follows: TGTGCCAGCACCGCCCGGGACAGGGGAAACTATGGCTACACCTTC. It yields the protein CASTARDRGNYGYTF.

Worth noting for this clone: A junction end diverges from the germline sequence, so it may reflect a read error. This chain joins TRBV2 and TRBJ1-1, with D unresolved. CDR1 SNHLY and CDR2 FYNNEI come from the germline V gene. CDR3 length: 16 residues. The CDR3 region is CASERLGGPPNTETFF. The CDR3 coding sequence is TGTGCCAGCGAAAGGCTAGGAGGTCCGCCGAACACTGAAACTTTCTTT.

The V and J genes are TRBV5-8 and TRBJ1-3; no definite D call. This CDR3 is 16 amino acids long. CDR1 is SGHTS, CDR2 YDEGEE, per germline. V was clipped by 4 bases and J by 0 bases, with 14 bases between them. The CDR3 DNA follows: TGTGCCAGCAGCCTGGAGGTGGGGATCTCTGGAAACACCATATATTTT. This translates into CASSLEVGISGNTIYF. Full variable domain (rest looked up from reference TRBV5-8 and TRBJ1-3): EAGVTQSPTHLIKTRGQQATLRCSPISGHTSVYWYQQALGLGLQFLLWYDEGEERNRGNFPPRFSGRQFPNYSSELNVNALELEDSALYLCASSLEVGISGNTIYFGEGSWLTVV.

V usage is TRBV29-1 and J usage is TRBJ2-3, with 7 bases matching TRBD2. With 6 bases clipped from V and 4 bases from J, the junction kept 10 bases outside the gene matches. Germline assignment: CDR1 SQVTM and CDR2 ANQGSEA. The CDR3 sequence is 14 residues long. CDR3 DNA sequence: TGCAGCGTAAGTGGACTAGAGACGGCAGATACGCAGTATTTT. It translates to CSVSGLETADTQYF.

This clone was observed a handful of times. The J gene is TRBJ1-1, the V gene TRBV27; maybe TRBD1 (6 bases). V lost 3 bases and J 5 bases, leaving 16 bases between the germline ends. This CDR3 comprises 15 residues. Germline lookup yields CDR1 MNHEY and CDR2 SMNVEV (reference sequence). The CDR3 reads CASSFTQGLGTEAFF. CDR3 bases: TGTGCCAGCAGTTTCACCCAGGGGTTAGGGACTGAAGCTTTCTTT.

This CDR3 is CASIGLAGVGEQFF. The CDR3 region has the DNA TGTGCCAGTATTGGCCTAGCGGGAGTAGGTGAGCAGTTCTTC. The V call is TRBV19, the J call TRBJ2-1; 10 bases line up with TRBD2. Germline V gives CDR1 LNHDA, CDR2 SQIVND (reference sequence). The CDR3 has 14 residues. With V trimmed by 7 bases and J by 9 bases, 9 bases remained unmatched.

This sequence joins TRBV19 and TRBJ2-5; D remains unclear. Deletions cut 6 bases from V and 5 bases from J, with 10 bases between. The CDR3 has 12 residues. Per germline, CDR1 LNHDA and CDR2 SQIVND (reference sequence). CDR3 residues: CASSAVRETQYF. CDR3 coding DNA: TGTGCCAGTAGCGCGGTTCGGGAGACCCAGTACTTC.